This TCR beta chain was sequenced in a study of T-cell reconstitution after alpha-beta-depleted transplantation in children. This clonotype was recorded at least ten times. Its antigen remains unknown. Study results and limitations: Newly generated T cells supplied most T-cell counts and diversity one year post-transplant. Surviving recipient T cells and thymic progenitors produced the high day-60 TCRbeta diversity seen in some patients. Alpha-beta T cells about two months after transplant reportedly derived from several hundred expanded graft clones.

Unique molecular identifiers were incorporated into the prepared TCRbeta library. MiXCR, run by TCRdb on the PCR reads, gives a single entry per CDR3 protein. This repertoire shows about 240,000 distinct CDR3 sequences, about 25% found once; its top ten account for 2.6%. The receptor's source is a girl aged 2-10 years with Fanconi anemia, due to receive a stem cell transplant. The sample consisted of PBMCs, taken before TCRalphabeta/CD19-depleted stem cell transplant.

The chain's CDR3 is CSVEVSPYNEQFF. The CDR3 bases are TGCAGCGTTGAAGTTTCACCCTACAATGAGCAGTTCTTC. The chain is built from TRBV29-1 and TRBJ2-1; D not resolved. The germline CDR1 and CDR2 sequences are SQVTM and ANQGSEA. The V and J ends lost 1 base and 2 bases respectively, with 6 bases between them. The CDR3 is made up of 13 amino acids.